This TCR beta chain derives from a study of regulatory T cells in long-lasting Graves disease. Time point denoted: newly diagnosed GD, antithyroid drugs for less than 3 months. PBMC-extracted RNA yielded the TCR library. The peripheral blood volume drawn was about 10 milliliters, and it was collected into EDTA tubes. Comments on this clonotype: What it binds is not known.

Overall study findings and caveats: Newly diagnosed patients had higher TCR diversity than persistent Graves' patients did.

HTBI primers from iRepertoire and Arm-PCR of CDR3 regions yielded the TCR beta libraries. TCRdb independently ran MiXCR on the multiplex PCR reads; one entry per CDR3 protein. Of 380,000 or so distinct CDR3 sequences listed, 15% to 20% are singletons. The CDR3 contains 15 residues. The V gene end was trimmed by 1 base and the J gene end by 11 bases; junction bases not matched to a gene: 10. Looked up from germline, CDR1 is SGHKS and CDR2 is YYEKEE (reference sequence). This sample also appeared in a second study, on T cells in Graves' hyperthyroidism and ophthalmopathy. Per that study: The HTBI set primed first-round TCR CDR3 RT-PCR.

This material consisted of peripheral blood mononuclear cells (PBMCs), taken at new diagnosis, from a patient treated with antithyroid drugs. This sequence joins TRBV5-5 and TRBJ2-5; 11 positions agree with TRBD1. The receptor was isolated from a woman between 18 and 30 years old with Graves disease. The CDR3 reads CASSLWTGGMDEQYF. CDR3 nucleotides: TGTGCCAGCAGCTTGTGGACAGGGGGCATGGATGAGCAGTACTTC. Full variable domain (missing parts from reference TRBV5-5 and TRBJ2-5): DAGVTQSPTHLIKTRGQQVTLRCSPISGHKSVSWYQQVLGQGPQFIFQYYEKEERGRGNFPDRFSARQFPNYSSELNVNALLLGDSALYLCASSLWTGGMDEQYFGPGTRLLVL.